The T cell receptor beta chain under discussion was sequenced for a study of T cell repertoires in cytomegalovirus infection. Study overall: Recently identified HLA-C-restricted CMV epitopes were used, and well-studied HLA-B-restricted CMV epitopes were used as well. Both a matching HLA type and CMV infection were indicated by public TCR beta signatures.

Comment on this clonotype: The antigen is unknown.

Regarding the study as a whole: Using cumulative public TCR beta family frequency, the authors identified those who carried CMV together with the relevant HLA.

TCRdb redid the calling of the reads with MiXCR, one entry per CDR3 protein. The table records about 830,000 distinct CDR3 sequences, less than 35% of them present only once. Germline V lookup: CDR1 SQVTM, CDR2 ANQGSEA. The CDR3 totals 16 residues. V gave up 5 bases and J gave up 4 bases; unmatched junction bases: 14. The rearrangement uses TRBV29-1 and TRBJ1-1, with 9 bases identical to TRBD1. Specimen: cultured CD8+ T cells from PBMCs, collected from culture after CMV antigen stimulation. The sequence was collected from a human donor in good health (CMV status not recorded). Some clones in this sample may be carry-over from other donors' samples. In nucleotides, the CDR3 is TGCAGCGTTTCCCGGGACAGGGAGGGCGTAGGCACTGAAGCTTTCTTT. As protein: CSVSRDREGVGTEAFF. Together with reference TRBV29-1 and TRBJ1-1, the CDR3 gives the full variable domain: SAVISQKPSRDICQRGTSLTIQCQVDSQVTMMFWYRQQPGQSLTLIATANQGSEATYESGFVIDKFPISRPNLTFSTLTVSNMSPEDSSIYLCSVSRDREGVGTEAFFGQGTRLTVV.